The TCR beta chain under discussion was sequenced for a study of blood T cell repertoires in COVID-19. Methods used by the authors: Researchers report that nucleated cell counts were estimated from reference gene primer amplification. Measured with immunoSEQ multiplex PCR; TCRdb has only the in-frame clones, and not every one. From that table come the V and J calls and clone size; the DNA was used to work out D and trimming. The data contain around 100,000 clones, approximately 88% of them singletons. From germline, CDR1 is GTSNPN and CDR2 SVGIG (reference sequence). The CDR3 is made up of 12 amino acids. Trimming cost V 2 bases and J 5 bases, with 9 bases left between them.

This TCR was sampled from a human donor in a cohort sampled during active COVID-19. The V and J genes are TRBV30 and TRBJ2-5; D may be TRBD2 (5 bases). The specimen sequenced was peripheral blood. The CDR3 loop is CAWSSGYETQYF. The DNA for the CDR3 is TGTGCCTGGAGTTCGGGATATGAGACCCAGTACTTC.